Each of the 10 T cell receptor beta chains below was sequenced from the same sample in a study of CD8 T cells in Susac syndrome. The RNA, about 0.5 to 1 ug, was put through reverse transcription using random hexamers. In TCRdb, the immunoSEQ multiplex PCR reads were re-called with MiXCR into one record per CDR3 protein. Of about 240,000 distinct CDR3 sequences listed, approximately 95% were seen once; the top ten hold less than 0.11%. The sequenced material came from CD4+ T cells from PBMCs. These receptor sequences come from a human donor with Susac syndrome.

The CDR3 DNA reads as TGCAGTGCTACGGACAGGGGCTACGAGCAGTACTTC. It yields the protein CSATDRGYEQYF. J is TRBJ2-7 and V is TRBV20-1, with 9 positions matching TRBD1. The CDR3 has 12 residues. From germline, CDR1 is DFQATT and CDR2 SNEGSKA (reference sequence). With V trimmed by 4 bases and J by 3 bases, 1 base remained unmatched.

V is TRBV19 and J is TRBJ2-7; D may be TRBD1 (6 bases). Germline-derived CDR1 and CDR2 are LNHDA and SQIVND (reference sequence). The V gene lost 3 bases and the J gene lost 5 bases, with 14 bases spanning the gap. The CDR3 has 14 residues. The CDR3 DNA sequence: TGTGCCAGTAGTATTGCACACACAGGGAACGAGCAGTACTTC. The encoded protein is CASSIAHTGNEQYF.

This chain uses TRBV28 with TRBJ1-2; D is perhaps TRBD1 (6 bases). Germline V gene lookup returns CDR1 MDHEN and CDR2 SYDVKM. This CDR3 comprises 12 residues. Trimming took 6 bases from V and 8 from J, leaving 13 bases between them. The chain's CDR3 is CASSTGLAGYTF. As DNA, the CDR3 is TGTGCCAGCAGCACAGGGTTAGCGGGCTACACCTTC.

The chain is built from TRBV3-1 and TRBJ1-5; D unclear. V was shortened by 1 base and J by 4 bases, with 14 bases between the two germline ends. Germline V gives CDR1 LGHDT, CDR2 YNNKEL (reference sequence). The length of the CDR3 is 16 residues. CDR3 coding DNA: TGTGCCAGCAGCCAAGGCGTTTGGAAACAGAATCAGCCCCAGCATTTT. This translates into CASSQGVWKQNQPQHF.

The genes are TRBV6-1 and TRBJ1-1; 9 nucleotides match TRBD1. This CDR3 contains 14 residues. CDR1 MNHNS and CDR2 SASEGT come from the germline V gene. Trimming removed 6 bases from V and 4 bases from J; junction bases left unmatched: 6. In DNA, the CDR3 is TGTGCCAGCAGCCCCGGACAGGGGATCACTGAAGCTTTCTTT. Its translation: CASSPGQGITEAFF.

This clonotype was observed a single time. The genes are TRBV3-1 and TRBJ1-2, with D maybe TRBD1 (6 bases). Trimming took 3 bases from V and 8 from J, leaving 10 bases between them. The CDR3 length is 12 residues. In germline, CDR1 is LGHDT, CDR2 YNNKEL (reference sequence). CDR3 nucleotides: TGTGCCAGCAGCCAGGGGGCGGAGGGCTACACCTTC. This encodes CASSQGAEGYTF.

The chain combines TRBV29-1 with TRBJ2-7, with D perhaps TRBD2 (5 bases). V was trimmed by 4 bases and J by 0 bases, leaving 7 bases between them. Germline CDR1 SQVTM, CDR2 ANQGSEA. The CDR3 sequence is 12 residues long. Written as DNA, the CDR3 is TGCAGCGTTGTGCGGGTCTCCTACGAGCAGTACTTC. Its protein product is CSVVRVSYEQYF.

As concerns this clonotype: Germline and junction disagree at one end, which may indicate a read error. The chain combines TRBV7-7 with TRBJ2-2; no firm D call. The CDR3 loop spans 13 amino acids. Germline values: CDR1 SSHAT, CDR2 FNYEAQ (reference sequence). CDR3 DNA sequence: TGTGCTAGCAGCTTCGAATACGCCGGGGAGCTGTTTTTT. Protein product: CASSFEYAGELFF.

The chain is built from TRBV9 and TRBJ2-7, with D perhaps TRBD2 (6 bases). Between the trimmed V and J ends, which lost 3 bases and 7 bases, there was a span of 8 bases. CDR1 and CDR2 (germline): SGDLS, YYNGEE. CDR3 size: 11 residues. This chain's CDR3 is CASSAGLEQYF. CDR3 DNA sequence: TGTGCCAGCAGCGCAGGACTAGAGCAGTACTTC.

The V and J genes are TRBV12-3 or TRBV12-4 and TRBJ2-5; 8 positions match TRBD1. The V gene end was trimmed by 5 bases and the J gene end by 6 bases; junction bases not matched to a gene: 5. The CDR3 runs 13 residues. For the CDR3, the DNA is TGTGCCAGCAGTACCAGGGGGCTGCAGACCCAGTACTTC. Residues: CASSTRGLQTQYF.